This T cell receptor beta chain was observed in a study of brain T cells in children with intractable seizures. Between the trimmed V and J ends, which lost 4 bases and 2 bases, there was a span of 12 bases. In germline, CDR1 is SGHKS, CDR2 YYEKEE (reference sequence). The CDR3 runs 15 residues. Measured with immunoSEQ multiplex PCR; TCRdb has only the in-frame clones, and not every one. Among fewer than 150,000 clones, 94% were seen once, and the ten largest hold roughly 4%. This receptor was identified in a boy under two years old with hemimegalencephaly and intractable seizures. The material sequenced was peripheral blood, taken at surgery. V and J are TRBV5-5 and TRBJ2-2; a weak D match, TRBD1 (5 bases). This CDR3 reads CASSGRQINTGELFF. The CDR3 bases are TGTGCCAGCAGCGGCCGACAGATAAACACCGGGGAGCTGTTTTTT. The variable domain in full, completed from reference TRBV5-5 and TRBJ2-2, reads DAGVTQSPTHLIKTRGQQVTLRCSPISGHKSVSWYQQVLGQGPQFIFQYYEKEERGRGNFPDRFSARQFPNYSSELNVNALLLGDSALYLCASSGRQINTGELFFGEGSRLTVL.